This TCR beta chain was sequenced in a study of blood T cell repertoires in COVID-19. This CDR3 has 13 amino acids. Germline V gives CDR1 MNHEY, CDR2 SVGAGI. V was clipped by 8 bases and J by 7 bases, with 14 bases between them. Sequencing used immunoSEQ multiplex PCR; TCRdb keeps in-frame clones, though not all of them. The table has approximately 210,000 clones, 82% seen once. This receptor was obtained from a woman between 40 and 50 years old with acute or convalescent COVID-19. Sequenced: peripheral blood. V is TRBV6-5 and J is TRBJ2-2; no reliable D call. The CDR3 spells CASANSGGGELFF. The CDR3 nucleotides read TGTGCCAGCGCGAACAGTGGTGGCGGGGAGCTGTTTTTT.